The 20 T cell receptor beta chains presented below share a single source sample, sequenced in a study of low-dose radiotherapy and immunotherapy resistance in tumors. TRAV- and TRBV-specific primers primed first-strand cDNA, covering alpha and beta chains. TCR amplification involved 20 PCR cycles with a constant-region primer and V-primer adapter. Each CDR3 protein is one row after TCRdb ran MiXCR on the reads. The profile shows under 90,000 distinct CDR3 sequences, roughly 19% of them singletons. The time point is: before trial treatment. The sample here was PBMCs, taken before treatment. The source is a male donor with prostate cancer.

The V and J genes are TRBV5-1 and TRBJ2-7, with D perhaps TRBD2 (5 bases). The CDR3 length is 12 residues. V lost 1 base to trimming and J lost 5 bases, with 7 bases between them. Germline V gene lookup returns CDR1 SGHRS and CDR2 YFSETQ. CDR3 DNA sequence: TGCGCCAGCAGCTTGCGGGGTGACGAGCAGTACTTC. Translating it yields CASSLRGDEQYF. The whole variable domain, remainder taken from reference TRBV5-1 and TRBJ2-7, is KAGVTQTPRYLIKTRGQQVTLSCSPISGHRSVSWYQQTPGQGLQFLFEYFSETQRNKGNFPGRFSGRQFSNSRSEMNVSTLELGDSALYLCASSLRGDEQYFGPGTRLTVT.

The V call is TRBV6-8, the J call TRBJ1-2; maybe TRBD1 (6 bases). This CDR3 region has 14 residues. CDR1 is MNHGY, CDR2 SAAAGT, per germline. Trimming left V 5 bases short and J 4 bases short, with 14 bases between. The CDR3 region has the DNA TGTGCCAGCAGTGACGCAGGGGAGGGCTATGGCTACACCTTC. As protein: CASSDAGEGYGYTF.

This clonotype was detected ten times or more. The V and J genes are TRBV4-2 and TRBJ2-1, with 10 bases aligning to TRBD2. The CDR3 is made up of 15 amino acids. CDR1 LGHNA and CDR2 YNFKEQ come from the germline V gene. J gave up 7 bases and V 1 base, and 4 bases lay outside the gene matches. CDR3 residues: CASSQVISGGNEQFF. The DNA of the CDR3 is TGTGCCAGCAGCCAAGTTATTAGCGGGGGGAATGAGCAGTTCTTC.

This clonotype was seen ten or more times. The V gene is TRBV12-3 or TRBV12-4, the J gene TRBJ1-5, with D uncertain. This CDR3 is 20 amino acids long. V lost 0 bases and J 0 bases, leaving 21 bases between the germline ends. The CDR3 loop reads CASSLAVLGSAGFSNQPQHF. In nucleotides, the CDR3 is TGTGCCAGCAGTTTAGCCGTGTTGGGCAGCGCCGGCTTTAGCAATCAGCCCCAGCATTTT.

At least ten counts were recorded for this clonotype. The chain uses TRBV3-1 and TRBJ2-7; the D is unclear. Per germline, CDR1 LGHDT and CDR2 YNNKEL (reference sequence). This CDR3 comprises 12 residues. The V end lost 4 bases, the J end lost 2 bases, and 6 bases lay between the germline ends. CDR3 residues: CASSPSAYEQYF. DNA for the CDR3: TGTGCCAGCAGCCCCTCCGCCTACGAGCAGTACTTC.

This clonotype was recorded a few times. The chain employs TRBV5-4 and TRBJ2-1; 7 bases agree with TRBD1. Trimming took 4 bases from V and 5 from J; bases not matched to a gene: 15. The germline V gene has CDR1 SGHNT and CDR2 YYREEE (reference sequence). This CDR3 has 17 residues. In nucleotides, the CDR3 is TGTGCCAGCAGCACGGGACAGCGAATGAGATCGGACAATGAGCAGTTCTTC. It codes for CASSTGQRMRSDNEQFF.

This clonotype was recorded at least ten times. This sequence joins TRBV2 and TRBJ1-1; TRBD1 matches 9 bases. Losses at the gene ends were 8 bases for V and 4 bases for J; bases not matched to a gene: 8. Per the germline V gene, CDR1 is SNHLY and CDR2 is FYNNEI. This CDR3 has 14 residues. CDR3 amino acids: CASGVDRGVTEAFF. The CDR3 DNA reads as TGTGCCAGCGGGGTAGACAGGGGGGTCACTGAAGCTTTCTTT. The whole variable domain, remainder taken from reference TRBV2 and TRBJ1-1, is EPEVTQTPSHQVTQMGQEVILRCVPISNHLYFYWYRQILGQKVEFLVSFYNNEISEKSEIFDDQFSVERPDGSNFTLKIRSTKLEDSAMYFCASGVDRGVTEAFFGQGTRLTVV.

This clonotype was seen a single time. A read error is the likely source, as a far larger clone sits one nucleotide away. The CDR3: CASSWRLAGGRVTQYF. The CDR3 nucleotides are TGTGCCAGCAGCTGGAGACTAGCCGGAGGGAGGGTTACGCAGTATTTT. The chain couples TRBV5-8 to TRBJ2-3, with TRBD2 matching over 7 bases. Looked up from germline, CDR1 is SGHTS and CDR2 is YDEGEE. V lost 3 bases and J lost 8; bases outside the gene matches: 15. The CDR3 length is 16 residues.

This clonotype came up many times. This chain uses TRBV21-1 with TRBJ2-1; whether TRBD1, the table's D call, matches the DNA was not checked. TRBV21-1 is a listed pseudogene. The CDR3 has 14 residues. DNA for the CDR3: TGTGCCAGCAGGGGACAGGGGGATTCTGCTGAGCAGTTCTTC. Translation: CASRGQGDSAEQFF.

This clonotype was recorded at least ten times. This chain links TRBV7-8 with TRBJ2-2, with a weak D call TRBD2 (7 bases). V gave up 2 bases and J gave up 7 bases, with 11 bases separating them. Germline CDR1 reads SGHVS; CDR2 reads FQNEAQ. The CDR3 totals 14 residues. The CDR3 coding sequence is TGTGCCAGCAGCTTATCTAGGGGGGGCGGGGAGCTGTTTTTT. Translated, it gives CASSLSRGGGELFF.

This clonotype was picked up a small number of times. This may arise from a read error, as a much more abundant clone is one base away. V gene TRBV6-6 combines with J gene TRBJ1-2; D uncertain. Germline assignment: CDR1 MNHNY and CDR2 SVGAGI (reference sequence). The CDR3 has 11 residues. V was pared by 10 bases and J by 8 bases, with 14 bases between. CDR3 amino acids: CATGEDRGYTF. The DNA of the CDR3 is TGTGCCACCGGCGAGGATCGCGGCTACACCTTC.

This sequence joins TRBV5-6 and TRBJ2-1, with a weak D call TRBD1 (6 bases). The CDR3 has 15 residues. Trimming left V 0 bases short and J 10 bases short, with 17 bases between. Germline loops: CDR1 SGHDT, CDR2 YYEEEE. CDR3 nucleotide sequence: TGTGCCAGCAGCTTGGCCGGGGCAGGGGCCGGGGAGCAGTTCTTC. The encoded protein is CASSLAGAGAGEQFF.

This clonotype has a count of ten or more. The chain is built from TRBV29-1 and TRBJ1-1; D is uncertain. V was shortened by 3 bases and J by 0 bases, with 11 bases between the two germline ends. The V gene's germline CDR1 is SQVTM and CDR2 ANQGSEA. The CDR3 loop spans 14 amino acids. CDR3 sequence reads: CSVEVRGMNTEAFF. The CDR3 DNA follows: TGCAGCGTTGAGGTGAGAGGGATGAACACTGAAGCTTTCTTT. Full variable domain (missing parts from reference TRBV29-1 and TRBJ1-1): SAVISQKPSRDICQRGTSLTIQCQVDSQVTMMFWYRQQPGQSLTLIATANQGSEATYESGFVIDKFPISRPNLTFSTLTVSNMSPEDSSIYLCSVEVRGMNTEAFFGQGTRLTVV.

There are many counts of this clonotype. This chain uses TRBV6-2 or TRBV6-3 with TRBJ2-2, with D maybe TRBD1 (6 bases). The germline V gene encodes CDR1 MNHEY and CDR2 SVGEGT. V was cut by 2 bases and J by 7 bases, with 14 bases left in between. This CDR3 is built from 15 residues. In DNA form, the CDR3 reads TGTGCCAGCAGTTACGAAGGCAGGGGTCACGGGGAGCTGTTTTTT. Its translation: CASSYEGRGHGELFF.

The chain uses TRBV5-4 and TRBJ1-1; D perhaps matches TRBD1 (5 bases). The CDR3 has 16 amino acids. Germline lookup yields CDR1 SGHNT and CDR2 YYREEE (reference sequence). V was cut by 4 bases and J by 2 bases, with 18 bases left in between. The CDR3 region is CASSPWGTRINTEAFF. CDR3 in DNA: TGTGCCAGCAGCCCTTGGGGCACAAGGATTAACACTGAAGCTTTCTTT.

This clonotype was detected ten times or more. The V and J genes are TRBV30 and TRBJ1-5; possibly TRBD1 for D (5 bases). Between the trimmed V and J ends, which lost 0 bases and 9 bases, there was a span of 15 bases. Per the germline V gene, CDR1 is GTSNPN and CDR2 is SVGIG (reference sequence). The CDR3 consists of 14 residues. Written as DNA, the CDR3 is TGTGCCTGGAGTGTACTGGGAGGGGTTAGGCCCCAGCATTTT. Protein product: CAWSVLGGVRPQHF.

This clonotype came up many times. The rearrangement links TRBV7-2 to TRBJ2-5; 14 nucleotides match TRBD2. Unmatched junction bases numbered 10, after V lost 4 bases and J lost 0 bases. The length of the CDR3 is 19 residues. Germline-derived CDR1 and CDR2 are SGHTA and FQGNSA. CDR3 in amino acids: CASSSLPGLAGAYQETQYF. The CDR3 DNA sequence: TGTGCCAGCAGCTCGCTACCGGGACTAGCGGGGGCGTACCAAGAGACCCAGTACTTC.

This clonotype was observed at least ten times. The chain recombines TRBV3-1 with TRBJ2-2; D gene unclear. The CDR3 runs 17 residues. The V end lost 2 bases, the J end lost 0 bases, and 13 bases lay between the germline ends. Germline V gene sequence: CDR1 LGHDT, CDR2 YNNKEL (reference sequence). The CDR3 region has the DNA TGTGCCAGCAGCCAATCATCCGGCAACGCGAACACCGGGGAGCTGTTTTTT. Translated, it gives CASSQSSGNANTGELFF.

This clonotype has at least ten counts. This chain uses TRBV29-1 with TRBJ2-2, with 8 bases identical to TRBD2. Germline CDR1 SQVTM, CDR2 ANQGSEA. Trimming took 5 bases from V and 1 from J; bases not matched to a gene: 3. The CDR3 sequence is 14 residues long. The CDR3 sequence: CSVTGGLNTGELFF. The CDR3 nucleotides are TGCAGCGTTACGGGGGGGCTGAACACCGGGGAGCTGTTTTTT.

This clonotype was recorded at least ten times. The chain recombines TRBV2 with TRBJ1-1; 8 bases map to TRBD1. Germline values: CDR1 SNHLY, CDR2 FYNNEI. The ends lost 6 bases at V and 5 bases at J; junction bases unmatched: 5. The CDR3 extends over 13 amino acids. The CDR3 sequence is CASRPDRGTEAFF. CDR3 in DNA: TGTGCCAGCAGGCCCGACAGGGGAACTGAAGCTTTCTTT.